This T cell receptor beta chain was profiled in a study of blood T cell repertoires in COVID-19. In terms of age and location, participants ranged from about 18 to 95 years and lived in around 22 US areas. Clinical histories supplied by participants themselves formed the basis of cohort assignment. Exposed participants encountered a COVID-19 case during the 2 weeks preceding study entry. This table comes from immunoSEQ multiplex PCR, and its TCRdb copy is limited to in-frame clones, with some not included. The repertoire consists of hundreds of thousands of clones, with 86% occurring once and the leading ten covering roughly 4.5%. Trimming at V came to 4 bases and at J to 6 bases, leaving 8 bases not matched to a gene. CDR1 and CDR2 (germline): SGHNT, YENEEA. The CDR3 spans 14 residues.

This receptor was identified in a woman aged 25-40 years who had been exposed to COVID-19. This rearrangement joins TRBV11-3 to TRBJ2-7; 8 positions agree with TRBD2. What was sequenced was PBMCs or T cells enriched from blood (not recorded which). CDR3 sequence (DNA): TGTGCCAGCAGCTACGGGGGGGGAGCGGTCGAGCAGTACTTC. Protein: CASSYGGGAVEQYF.